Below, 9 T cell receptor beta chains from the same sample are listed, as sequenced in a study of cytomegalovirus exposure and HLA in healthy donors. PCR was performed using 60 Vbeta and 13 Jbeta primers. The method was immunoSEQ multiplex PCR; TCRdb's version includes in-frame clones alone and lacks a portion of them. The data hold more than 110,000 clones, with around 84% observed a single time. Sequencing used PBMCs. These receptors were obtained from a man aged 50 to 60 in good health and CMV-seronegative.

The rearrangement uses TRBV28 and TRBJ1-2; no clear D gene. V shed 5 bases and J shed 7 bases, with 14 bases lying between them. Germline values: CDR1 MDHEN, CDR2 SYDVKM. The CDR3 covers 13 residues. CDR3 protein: CASSPTEGRGYTF. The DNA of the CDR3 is TGTGCCAGCAGTCCCACAGAGGGCCGTGGCTACACCTTC.

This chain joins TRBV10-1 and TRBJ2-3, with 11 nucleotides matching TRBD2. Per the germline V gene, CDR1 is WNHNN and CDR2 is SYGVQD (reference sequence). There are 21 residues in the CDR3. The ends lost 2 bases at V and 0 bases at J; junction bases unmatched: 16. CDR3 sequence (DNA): TGCGCCAGCAGTGAGGGAGGAGGACTAGCGGGTGATACCACTAGCACAGATACGCAGTATTTT. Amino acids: CASSEGGGLAGDTTSTDTQYF.

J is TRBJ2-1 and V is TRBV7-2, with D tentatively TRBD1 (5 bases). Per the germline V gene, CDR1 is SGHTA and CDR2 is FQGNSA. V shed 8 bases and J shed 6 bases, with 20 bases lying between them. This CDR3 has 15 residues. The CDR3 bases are TGTGCCAGCCAAGGGGTGGGCCCGTACTCCAATGAGCAGTTCTTC. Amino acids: CASQGVGPYSNEQFF.

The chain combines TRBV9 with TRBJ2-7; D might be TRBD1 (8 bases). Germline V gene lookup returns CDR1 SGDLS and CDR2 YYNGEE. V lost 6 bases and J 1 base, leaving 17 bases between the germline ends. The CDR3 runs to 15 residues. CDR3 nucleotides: TGTGCCAGCACCCAGGGGGCGGGAGAGTCCTACGAGCAGTACTTC. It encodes CASTQGAGESYEQYF.

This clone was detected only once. CDR3 nucleotides: TGTGCCAGCAACTCCGGGACTGCCCTTACCTACGAGCAGTACTTC. It encodes CASNSGTALTYEQYF. The chain recombines TRBV6-1 with TRBJ2-7, with a weak D call TRBD2 (6 bases). Germline loops: CDR1 MNHNS, CDR2 SASEGT. Trimming removed 7 bases at V and 2 bases at J, with 18 bases between. The CDR3 totals 15 residues.

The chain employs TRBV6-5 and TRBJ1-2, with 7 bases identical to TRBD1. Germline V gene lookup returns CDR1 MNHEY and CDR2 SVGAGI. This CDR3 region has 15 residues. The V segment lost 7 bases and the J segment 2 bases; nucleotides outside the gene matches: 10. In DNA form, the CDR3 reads TGTGCCAGCACCATAGGAGGGGGCGTAAACTATGGCTACACCTTC. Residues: CASTIGGGVNYGYTF.

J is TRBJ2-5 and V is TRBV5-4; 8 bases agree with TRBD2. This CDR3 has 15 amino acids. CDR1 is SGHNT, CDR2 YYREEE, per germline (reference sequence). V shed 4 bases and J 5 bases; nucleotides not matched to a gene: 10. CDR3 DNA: TGTGCCAGCAGCCCTGCCCGGGGGGGCGTTGAGACCCAGTACTTC. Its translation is CASSPARGGVETQYF.

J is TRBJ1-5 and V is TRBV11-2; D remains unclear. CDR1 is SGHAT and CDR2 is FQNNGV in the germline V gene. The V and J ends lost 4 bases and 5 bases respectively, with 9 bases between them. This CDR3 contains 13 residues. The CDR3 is CASSWEIHQPQHF. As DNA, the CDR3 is TGTGCCAGCAGCTGGGAGATCCATCAGCCCCAGCATTTT.

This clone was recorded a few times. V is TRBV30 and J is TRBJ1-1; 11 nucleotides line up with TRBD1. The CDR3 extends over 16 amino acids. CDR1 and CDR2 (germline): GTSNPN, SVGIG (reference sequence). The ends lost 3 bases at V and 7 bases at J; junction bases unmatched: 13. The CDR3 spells CAWRKSGGTGGLEAFF. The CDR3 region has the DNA TGTGCCTGGAGAAAAAGCGGGGGGACAGGGGGGCTTGAAGCTTTCTTT. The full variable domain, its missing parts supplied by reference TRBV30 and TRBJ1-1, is SQTIHQWPATLVQPVGSPLSLECTVEGTSNPNLYWYRQAAGRGLQLLFYSVGIGQISSEVPQNLSASRPQDRQFILSSKKLLLSDSGFYLCAWRKSGGTGGLEAFFGQGTRLTVV.